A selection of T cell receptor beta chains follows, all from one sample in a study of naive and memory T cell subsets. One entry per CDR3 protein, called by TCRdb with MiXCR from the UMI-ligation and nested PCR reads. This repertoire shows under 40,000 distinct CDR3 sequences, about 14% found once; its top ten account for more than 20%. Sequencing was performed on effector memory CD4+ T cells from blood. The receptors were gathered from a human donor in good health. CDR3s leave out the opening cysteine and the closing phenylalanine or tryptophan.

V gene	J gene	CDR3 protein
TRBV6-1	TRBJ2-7	ASSDPNSGRAGEQY
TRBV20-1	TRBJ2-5	SARGWTGDQTQY
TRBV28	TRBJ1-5	ASSGTGLNQPQH
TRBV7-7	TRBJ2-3	ASSRSPPDTQY
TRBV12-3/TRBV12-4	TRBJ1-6	AVRDRNNSPLH
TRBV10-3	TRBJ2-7	AISERSGQGYYEQY
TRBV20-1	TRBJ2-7	SARTQPISGGDRVFHEQY
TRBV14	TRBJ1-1	ASSQGGILFREDTEAF
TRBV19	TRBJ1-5	ASSMYPRNRGDQPQH
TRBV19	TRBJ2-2	ASSIAKGLAGGKTGELF
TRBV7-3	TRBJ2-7	ASSLSDRGGEQY
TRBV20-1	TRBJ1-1	SADRQAAEAF
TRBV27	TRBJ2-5	ASSTNRGYQETQY